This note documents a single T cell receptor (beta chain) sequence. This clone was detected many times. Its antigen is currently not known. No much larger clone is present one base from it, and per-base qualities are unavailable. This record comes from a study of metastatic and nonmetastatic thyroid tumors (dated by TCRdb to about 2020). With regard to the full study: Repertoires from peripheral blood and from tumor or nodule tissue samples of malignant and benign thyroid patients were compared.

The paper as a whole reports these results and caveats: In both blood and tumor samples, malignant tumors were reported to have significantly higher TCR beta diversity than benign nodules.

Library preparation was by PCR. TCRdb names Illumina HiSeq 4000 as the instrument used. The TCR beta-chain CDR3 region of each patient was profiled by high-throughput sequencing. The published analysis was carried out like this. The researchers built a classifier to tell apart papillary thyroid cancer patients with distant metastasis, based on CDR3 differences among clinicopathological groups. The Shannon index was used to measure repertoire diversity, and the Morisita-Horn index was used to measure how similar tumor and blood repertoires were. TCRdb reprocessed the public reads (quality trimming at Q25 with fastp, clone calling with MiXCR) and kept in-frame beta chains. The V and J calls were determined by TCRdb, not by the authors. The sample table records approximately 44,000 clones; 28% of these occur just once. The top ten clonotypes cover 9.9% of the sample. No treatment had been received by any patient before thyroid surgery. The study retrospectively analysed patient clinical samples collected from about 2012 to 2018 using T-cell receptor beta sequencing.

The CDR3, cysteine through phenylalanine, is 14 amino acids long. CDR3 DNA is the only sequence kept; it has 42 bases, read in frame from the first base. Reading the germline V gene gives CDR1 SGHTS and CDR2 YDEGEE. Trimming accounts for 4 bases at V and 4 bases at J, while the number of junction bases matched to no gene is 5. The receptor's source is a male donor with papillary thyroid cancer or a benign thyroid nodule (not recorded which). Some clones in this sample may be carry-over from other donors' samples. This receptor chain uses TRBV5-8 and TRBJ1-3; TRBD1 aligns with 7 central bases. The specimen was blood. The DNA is TGTGCCAGCAGCGACAGGGCATCGGGAAACACCATATATTTT. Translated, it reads CASSDRASGNTIYF.